This T cell receptor (beta chain) came from a study of blood T cell dynamics during melanoma immunotherapy. Using immunoSEQ multiplex PCR, the repertoire was profiled, and TCRdb retains in-frame clones only, with some absent. The table includes roughly 9,500 clones, about 90% detected once. The CDR3 extends over 14 amino acids. Trimming took 6 bases from V and 3 from J, leaving 15 bases between them. CDR1 and CDR2 from the germline V gene are KGHSH and LQKENI. As regards this clone: The antigen remains unidentified.

Study-level findings and limits: Unlike progressors, later disease-control patients had W3 repertoires gaining clonality or diversity.

Sample time point: pre-treatment baseline. The gene calls are TRBV18 and TRBJ2-7; tentative D call: TRBD1 (7 bases). The sample in question was blood, obtained from a patient treated with checkpoint blockade. This TCR was recovered from a human donor with melanoma. Here the CDR3 DNA reads TGTGCCAGCTCCACGGACAGGAGGGACTACGAGCAGTACTTC. Its protein is CASSTDRRDYEQYF.